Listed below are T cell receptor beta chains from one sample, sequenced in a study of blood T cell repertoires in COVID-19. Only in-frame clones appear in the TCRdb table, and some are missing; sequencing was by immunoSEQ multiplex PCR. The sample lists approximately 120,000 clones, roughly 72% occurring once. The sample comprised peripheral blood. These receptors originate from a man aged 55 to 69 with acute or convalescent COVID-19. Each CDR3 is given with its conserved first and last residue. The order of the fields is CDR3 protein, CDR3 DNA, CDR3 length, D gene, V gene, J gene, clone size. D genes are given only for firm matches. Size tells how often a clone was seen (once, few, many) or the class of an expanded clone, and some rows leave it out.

CASSPWDSRMNTEAFF	TGTGCCAGCAGCCCCTGGGACAGCCGGATGAACACTGAAGCTTTCTTT	16	TRBD1	TRBV7-9	TRBJ1-1	NA
CATSDKRGGQTGELFF	TGTGCCACCAGTGACAAGCGGGGGGGCCAGACCGGGGAGCTGTTTTTT	16	TRBD2	TRBV24-1	TRBJ2-2	few
CASSDGGATDTQYF	TGTGCCAGCAGTGACGGGGGGGCCACAGATACGCAGTATTTT	14	NA	TRBV6-4	TRBJ2-3	NA
CASSQDRDTMNTEAFF	TGTGCCAGCAGCCAAGATAGGGACACTATGAACACTGAAGCTTTCTTT	16	NA	TRBV14	TRBJ1-1	once
CASSTGLAGALTDTQYF	TGTGCCAGCAGCACTGGACTAGCGGGGGCCCTCACAGATACGCAGTATTTT	17	TRBD2	TRBV9	TRBJ2-3	NA
CASSYPGARDEKLFF	TGTGCCAGCAGTTACCCAGGGGCGCGGGATGAAAAACTGTTTTTT	15	NA	TRBV6-6	TRBJ1-4	NA
CASRDRLQETQYF	TGTGCCAGCCGCGACAGGCTACAAGAGACCCAGTACTTC	13	NA	TRBV6-5	TRBJ2-5	NA
CASSQYRDTNTDTQYF	TGTGCCAGCAGCCAATACCGGGACACAAACACAGATACGCAGTATTTT	16	NA	TRBV21-1	TRBJ2-3	NA
CASIRRAEAFF	TGTGCCAGCATCCGGAGAGCTGAAGCTTTCTTT	11	NA	TRBV6-5	TRBJ1-1	few
CASSPDRDPRAQHF	TGTGCCAGCAGCCCCGACAGGGACCCCCGGGCCCAGCATTTT	14	TRBD1	TRBV7-6	TRBJ1-5	NA
CASSESGTSSYEQYF	TGTGCCAGCAGTGAGTCCGGGACTAGCTCCTACGAGCAGTACTTC	15	TRBD2	TRBV25-1	TRBJ2-7	NA
CATSAGMTGGINQPQHF	TGTGCCACCAGTGCTGGGATGACAGGGGGTATCAATCAGCCCCAGCATTTT	17	TRBD1	TRBV24-1	TRBJ1-5	once
CASSVLPVNGNTEAFF	TGTGCCAGCAGTGTACTACCGGTCAATGGTAACACTGAAGCTTTCTTT	16	NA	TRBV6-1	TRBJ1-1	NA
CASSSSILAKNIQYF	TGTGCCAGCAGCTCGTCCATACTAGCCAAAAACATTCAGTACTTC	15	NA	TRBV11-2	TRBJ2-4	NA
CASSQSGLTYEKLFF	TGTGCCAGCAGCCAATCGGGACTCACTTATGAAAAACTGTTTTTT	15	NA	TRBV3-1/TRBV3-2	TRBJ1-4	NA
CASSLRGGRDTQYF	TGTGCCAGCAGCCTTCGGGGGGGCAGAGATACGCAGTATTTT	14	TRBD2	TRBV3-1/TRBV3-2	TRBJ2-3	NA
CASSRSGTTVRDEQFF	TGTGCCAGCAGCCGGTCCGGGACTACTGTTAGGGATGAGCAGTTCTTC	16	TRBD2	TRBV11-1	TRBJ2-1	few
CASSPAPSGGADTQYF	TGTGCCAGCAGCCCCGCCCCTAGCGGGGGGGCAGATACGCAGTATTTT	16	TRBD2	TRBV5-4	TRBJ2-3	NA
CASSNRTGGNTEAFF	TGTGCCAGTAGTAACCGGACTGGCGGCAACACTGAAGCTTTCTTT	15	NA	TRBV19	TRBJ1-1	few
CASSLGRSGTEAFF	TGTGCCAGTAGTTTAGGGAGAAGTGGCACTGAAGCTTTCTTT	14	NA	TRBV19	TRBJ1-1	NA
CASSDDRTSGSNYEQYF	TGCGCCAGCAGCGACGACAGGACTAGCGGGTCTAACTACGAGCAGTACTTC	17	TRBD2	TRBV10-1	TRBJ2-7	few
CASSLSPQTGSTNEKLFF	TGTGCCAGCAGTTTATCGCCTCAGACAGGGTCAACTAATGAAAAACTGTTTTTT	18	TRBD1	TRBV27	TRBJ1-4	NA
CASSDDYRDSVGENEQFF	TGTGCCAGCAGCGACGATTACCGGGACTCTGTAGGGGAAAATGAGCAGTTCTTC	18	NA	TRBV7-6	TRBJ2-1	NA
CAWSPSGGSYNEQFF	TGTGCCTGGAGTCCTAGCGGGGGCTCCTACAATGAGCAGTTCTTC	15	TRBD2	TRBV30	TRBJ2-1	NA
CSAWTAGEQFF	TGCAGTGCTTGGACGGCGGGAGAGCAGTTCTTC	11	NA	TRBV20-1	TRBJ2-1	NA
CASNNGAAYSPLHF	TGTGCCAGCAACAATGGAGCGGCTTATTCACCCCTCCACTTT	14	NA	TRBV19	TRBJ1-6	NA
CASSRGLAGVSDTQYF	TGTGCCAGCAGCCGCGGCCTAGCGGGAGTCTCAGATACGCAGTATTTT	16	NA	TRBV21-1	TRBJ2-3	NA
CASSRGGGSNTEAFF	TGTGCCAGCAGCCGCGGAGGTGGCAGTAACACTGAAGCTTTCTTT	15	NA	TRBV7-8	TRBJ1-1	NA
CASRTTGTGGNSPLHF	TGTGCCAGCAGGACGACCGGGACAGGAGGTAATTCACCCCTCCACTTT	16	TRBD1	TRBV28	TRBJ1-6	NA
CASVTGTGVYEQYF	TGTGCCAGTGTGACCGGGACAGGGGTCTACGAGCAGTACTTC	14	TRBD1	TRBV6-5	TRBJ2-7	NA
CASSRSAGANNEQFF	TGTGCCAGCAGCCGGTCAGCGGGAGCCAACAATGAGCAGTTCTTC	15	TRBD2	TRBV7-6	TRBJ2-1	NA
CASSPSGDSYNEQFF	TGTGCCAGCAGCCCGAGCGGGGACTCCTACAATGAGCAGTTCTTC	15	TRBD2	TRBV7-2	TRBJ2-1	once
CASSVEVGGAYGEQFF	TGTGCCAGCAGCGTCGAAGTCGGGGGGGCCTATGGTGAGCAGTTCTTC	16	TRBD2	TRBV9	TRBJ2-1	NA
CASSFQRETQYF	TGTGCCAGCAGCTTCCAGCGGGAGACCCAGTACTTC	12	NA	TRBV5-6	TRBJ2-5	NA
CASSLDPLGTYLNEQYF	TGTGCCAGCAGCTTAGATCCTCTAGGTACCTATCTTAACGAGCAGTACTTC	17	NA	TRBV11-2	TRBJ2-7	NA
CASSFAGSDTEAFF	TGTGCCAGCAGTTTTGCCGGGTCTGACACTGAAGCTTTCTTT	14	NA	TRBV5-6	TRBJ1-1	NA
CASSLGTDYGYTF	TGTGCCAGCAGTTTAGGGACAGACTATGGCTACACCTTC	13	NA	TRBV12-3/TRBV12-4	TRBJ1-2	NA
CASSFVAGAKLNEQFF	TGTGCCAGCAGCTTTGTAGCGGGGGCCAAATTAAATGAGCAGTTCTTC	16	TRBD2	TRBV7-7	TRBJ2-1	NA
CASSFGSATNEKLFF	TGCGCCAGCAGCTTTGGCAGTGCAACTAATGAAAAACTGTTTTTT	15	NA	TRBV5-1	TRBJ1-4	NA
CASRTGGKFEAFF	TGTGCCAGCAGGACAGGGGGCAAGTTTGAAGCTTTCTTT	13	TRBD1	TRBV7-2	TRBJ1-1	NA
CSVGFSRRANYGYTF	TGCAGCGTTGGATTCTCCCGGCGGGCTAACTATGGCTACACCTTC	15	NA	TRBV29-1	TRBJ1-2	NA
CASSPDRVSNQPQHF	TGTGCCAGCAGTCCTGACAGGGTTAGCAATCAGCCCCAGCATTTT	15	TRBD1	TRBV2	TRBJ1-5	NA
CASKGVAKNIQYF	TGCGCCAGCAAAGGGGTAGCCAAAAACATTCAGTACTTC	13	NA	TRBV5-1	TRBJ2-4	NA
CASSLPGLHNEQFF	TGCGCCAGCAGCCTTCCGGGACTACATAATGAGCAGTTCTTC	14	TRBD2	TRBV5-1	TRBJ2-1	NA
CASSPYSSREKLFF	TGTGCCAGCAGCCCCTATTCGAGCCGCGAAAAACTGTTTTTT	14	NA	TRBV6-6	TRBJ1-4	NA
CASSSWGGGSSYEQYF	TGTGCCAGCAGCTCATGGGGCGGGGGGAGCTCCTACGAGCAGTACTTC	16	TRBD2	TRBV5-6	TRBJ2-7	NA
CASSPASGANYGYTF	TGTGCCAGCAGTCCCGCATCGGGAGCTAACTATGGCTACACCTTC	15	NA	TRBV28	TRBJ1-2	NA